The clone carrying this T cell receptor beta chain appeared a few times. Gene names and germline match the mouse. The CDR3 goes on 4 residues after the read ends, and that part is filled in from the germline J gene. Separation of pooled cutaneous lymph node cells was by sorting with CD4, CD8alpha, NKG2D, NKG2ACE and other markers. This CDR3 region has 14 residues. Trimming took 3 bases from V and 2 from J, leaving 9 bases between them. Germline V gene data show CDR1 as LGHNA and CDR2 as YNLKQL (reference sequence). This sample stems from a study of CD8+ T cells in alopecia areata. Overall study context: Transfer of skin from approximately 6-12-month-old C3H/HeJ graft donors with spontaneous alopecia was made to 7-10-week-old female C3H/HeJ mice.

cDNA prepared by RNA extraction and subsequent reverse transcription served as the template for sequencing. Assay used: immunoSEQ multiplex PCR; TCRdb lists only in-frame clones, some missing. The sample is made up of about 270,000 clones, none counted only once. The chain has TRBV5 and TRBJ2-5; TRBD1 is a possible D gene (6 bases). Sequencing used CD4+ T cells sorted from a lymph node. This sequence was found in a C3H/HeJ mouse with alopecia areata. Mice of this strain are of MHC haplotype H2-k. CDR3 amino acids: CASSHSRGQDTQYF. CDR3 bases read: TGTGCCAGCAGCCACTCCAGGGGCCAAGAC.